The 14 T cell receptor beta chains reported below all come from one sample, sequenced in a study of shared clonotypes between healthy human individuals. Clones were read by immunoSEQ multiplex PCR, and TCRdb kept only the in-frame ones, dropping some. The profile shows hundreds of thousands of clones, about 96% of them singletons. Sequences were obtained from naive CD4+ T cells sorted from blood. The sample's subset: CD45RA+ positively selected. The receptors shown here come from a woman in her thirties in good health.

V usage is TRBV19 and J usage is TRBJ2-7, with TRBD2 matching over 10 bases. Germline loops: CDR1 LNHDA, CDR2 SQIVND (reference sequence). The CDR3 is 17 residues long. J was trimmed by 0 bases and V by 3 bases; bases with no gene match: 8. CDR3 sequence reads: CASSIGTSDSSSYEQYF. The CDR3 DNA follows: TGTGCCAGTAGTATTGGGACTAGCGACTCGAGCTCCTACGAGCAGTACTTC.

This clone was observed once. The rearrangement joins TRBV7-9 to TRBJ2-1, with no clear D. This CDR3 has 16 residues. Trimming left V 4 bases short and J 1 base short, with 14 bases between. Germline V lookup: CDR1 SEHNR, CDR2 FQNEAQ (reference sequence). The chain's CDR3 is CASSSAQVRSYNEQFF. The DNA for the CDR3 is TGTGCCAGCAGCTCGGCGCAGGTTAGGTCCTACAATGAGCAGTTCTTC.

The J gene is TRBJ2-7, the V gene TRBV7-6; 7 bases line up with TRBD2. From germline, CDR1 is SGHVS and CDR2 FNYEAQ. V dropped 3 bases and J dropped 3; count of bases not matched to a gene: 8. The CDR3 is made up of 15 amino acids. The chain's CDR3 is CASSFWASGNYEQYF. DNA for the CDR3: TGTGCCAGCAGCTTCTGGGCTAGCGGAAACTACGAGCAGTACTTC.

In this sample, this clone turned up once. The genes are TRBV28 and TRBJ2-4, with D maybe TRBD1 (6 bases). Germline V lookup: CDR1 MDHEN, CDR2 SYDVKM. The CDR3 totals 15 residues. Trimming stripped 2 bases from V and 6 bases from J, with 14 bases between. In nucleotides, the CDR3 is TGTGCCAGCAGTTTAATAGGGGGAGCCCGAAACATTCAGTACTTC. Translating gives CASSLIGGARNIQYF. Filled out from reference TRBV28 and TRBJ2-4, the complete variable domain reads DVKVTQSSRYLVKRTGEKVFLECVQDMDHENMFWYRQDPGLGLRLIYFSYDVKMKEKGDIPEGYSVSREKKERFSLILESASTNQTSMYLCASSLIGGARNIQYFGAGTRLSVL.

This chain connects TRBV28 to TRBJ1-5, with 7 bases aligning to TRBD1. V lost 5 bases, J lost 6 bases, and 10 bases stayed unmatched. CDR1 MDHEN and CDR2 SYDVKM come from the germline V gene. There are 15 residues in the CDR3. The CDR3: CASSQPTGIPQPQHF. CDR3 DNA sequence: TGTGCCAGCAGTCAACCGACAGGGATCCCTCAGCCCCAGCATTTT.

With respect to this clone: Relative to the germline gene, one junction end is altered; a read error may explain this. The rearrangement links TRBV5-1 to TRBJ1-2, with D unclear. CDR3 length: 12 amino acids. Germline assignment: CDR1 SGHRS and CDR2 YFSETQ. CDR3 sequence: CASSLVGVPSFF. CDR3 DNA: TGCGCCAGCAGCTTGGTCGGAGTTCCCTCCTTCTTC.

The rearrangement joins TRBV5-6 to TRBJ2-7; the D is unclear. Between the trimmed V and J ends, which lost 3 bases and 1 base, there was a span of 17 bases. CDR1 is SGHDT, CDR2 YYEEEE, per germline. CDR3 length: 16 amino acids. The chain's CDR3 is CASSSTPPMRSYEQYF. The CDR3 nucleotides are TGTGCCAGCAGCTCTACACCCCCTATGAGGTCCTACGAGCAGTACTTC.

The V gene is TRBV5-4, the J gene TRBJ2-7, with a possible D match to TRBD2 (5 bases). The germline gives CDR1 SGHNT, CDR2 YYREEE (reference sequence). V lost 6 bases and J 11 bases, leaving 18 bases between the germline ends. The CDR3 covers 12 residues. This CDR3 reads CASTKEVVWEYF. The CDR3 coding sequence is TGTGCCAGCACCAAGGAGGTGGTTTGGGAGTACTTC.

V gene TRBV7-7 combines with J gene TRBJ2-5, with 11 bases that match TRBD1. Trimming removed 6 bases from V and 4 bases from J; junction bases left unmatched: 7. Per the germline V gene, CDR1 is SSHAT and CDR2 is FNYEAQ (reference sequence). The CDR3 loop spans 15 amino acids. The CDR3 DNA reads as TGTGCCAGCAGTTTGGGACAGGGGGTATTAGAGACCCAGTACTTC. Protein sequence: CASSLGQGVLETQYF.

This clone was detected only once. The CDR3 protein is CASLAGQGGEQYF. The CDR3, as DNA: TGTGCCAGCCTAGCCGGCCAGGGAGGCGAGCAGTACTTC. V gene TRBV28 combines with J gene TRBJ2-7, with a weak D call TRBD2 (6 bases). The CDR3 has 13 amino acids. In germline, CDR1 is MDHEN, CDR2 SYDVKM. Trimming left V 8 bases short and J 6 bases short, with 17 bases between.

The chain joins TRBV7-2 to TRBJ2-3, with D perhaps matching TRBD1 (6 bases). V lost 5 bases and J lost 8, with 20 bases in between. The CDR3 totals 15 residues. Germline V gene data show CDR1 as SGHTA and CDR2 as FQGNSA. The DNA of the CDR3 is TGTGCCAGCAGCCCACAGGGACGGGCCCTCGGTACGCAGTATTTT. Its protein is CASSPQGRALGTQYF.

The genes are TRBV9 and TRBJ1-4, with D maybe TRBD1 (5 bases). Trimming shortened V by 0 bases and J by 8 bases, and 20 bases separated the two germline ends. Germline CDR1 SGDLS, CDR2 YYNGEE. The CDR3 consists of 17 residues. CDR3 loop: CASSVGPRGVKKEKLFF. The CDR3 bases are TGTGCCAGCAGCGTAGGACCACGAGGGGTAAAAAAGGAAAAACTGTTTTTT.

The chain joins TRBV5-1 to TRBJ2-2; 9 bases are a match to TRBD1. CDR3 length: 13 amino acids. Germline CDR1 and CDR2: SGHRS and YFSETQ. Unmatched junction bases numbered 2, after V lost 7 bases and J lost 4 bases. The CDR3 region has the DNA TGCGCCAGCCACAGGGGGCCCACCGGGGAGCTGTTTTTT. Its protein product is CASHRGPTGELFF.

V is TRBV19 and J is TRBJ1-5; D is ambiguous. The CDR3 is made up of 15 amino acids. Germline assignment: CDR1 LNHDA and CDR2 SQIVND (reference sequence). V gave up 0 bases and J gave up 9 bases, with 15 bases separating them. The CDR3 coding sequence is TGTGCCAGTAGTATAGAGGTCGGGAATTTGGTGCCCCAGCATTTT. Protein: CASSIEVGNLVPQHF.